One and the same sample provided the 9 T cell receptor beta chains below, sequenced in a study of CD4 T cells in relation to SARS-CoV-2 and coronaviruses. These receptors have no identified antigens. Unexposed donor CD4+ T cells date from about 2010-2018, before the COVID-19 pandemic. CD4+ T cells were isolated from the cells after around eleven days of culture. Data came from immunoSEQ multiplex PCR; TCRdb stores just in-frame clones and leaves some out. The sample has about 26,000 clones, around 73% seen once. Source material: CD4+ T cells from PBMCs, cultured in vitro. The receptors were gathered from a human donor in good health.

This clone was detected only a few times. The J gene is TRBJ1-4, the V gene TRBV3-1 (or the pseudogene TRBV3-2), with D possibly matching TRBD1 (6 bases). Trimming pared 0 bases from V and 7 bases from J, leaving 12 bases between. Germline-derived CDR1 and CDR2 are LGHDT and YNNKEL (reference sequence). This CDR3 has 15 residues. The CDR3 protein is CASSQELGASEKLFF. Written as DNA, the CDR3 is TGTGCCAGCAGCCAAGAATTGGGGGCGAGTGAAAAACTGTTTTTT.

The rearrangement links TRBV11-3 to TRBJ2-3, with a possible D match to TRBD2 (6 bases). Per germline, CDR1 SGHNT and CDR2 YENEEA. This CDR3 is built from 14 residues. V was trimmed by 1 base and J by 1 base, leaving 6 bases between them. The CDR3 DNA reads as TGTGCCAGCAGCTTAGGCGGGGGCACAGATACGCAGTATTTT. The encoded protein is CASSLGGGTDTQYF.

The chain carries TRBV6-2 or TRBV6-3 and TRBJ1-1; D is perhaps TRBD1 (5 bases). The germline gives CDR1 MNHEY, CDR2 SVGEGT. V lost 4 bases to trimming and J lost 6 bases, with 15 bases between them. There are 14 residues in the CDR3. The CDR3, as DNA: TGTGCCAGCAGTTGGGGCGGGAGAATTGCTGAAGCTTTCTTT. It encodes CASSWGGRIAEAFF.

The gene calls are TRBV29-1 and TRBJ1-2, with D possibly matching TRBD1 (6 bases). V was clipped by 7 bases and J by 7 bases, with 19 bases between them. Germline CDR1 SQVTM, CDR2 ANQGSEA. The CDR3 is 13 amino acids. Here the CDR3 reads CSAADGGRRGYTF. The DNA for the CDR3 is TGCAGCGCAGCGGACGGGGGGCGTCGTGGCTACACCTTC.

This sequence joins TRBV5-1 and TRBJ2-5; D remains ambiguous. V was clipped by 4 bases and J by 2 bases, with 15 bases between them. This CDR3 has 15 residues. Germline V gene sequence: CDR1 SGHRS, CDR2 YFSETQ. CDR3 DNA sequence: TGCGCCAGCAGCGACCAAACCTCCGGACAAGAGACCCAGTACTTC. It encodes CASSDQTSGQETQYF.

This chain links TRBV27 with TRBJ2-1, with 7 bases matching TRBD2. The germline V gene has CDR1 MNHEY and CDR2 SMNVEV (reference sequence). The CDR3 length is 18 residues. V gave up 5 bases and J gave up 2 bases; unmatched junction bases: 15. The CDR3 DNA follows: TGTGCCAGCAGTCCCGCTGCGGGGGTATCCTGGGCCTACAATGAGCAGTTCTTC. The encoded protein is CASSPAAGVSWAYNEQFF.

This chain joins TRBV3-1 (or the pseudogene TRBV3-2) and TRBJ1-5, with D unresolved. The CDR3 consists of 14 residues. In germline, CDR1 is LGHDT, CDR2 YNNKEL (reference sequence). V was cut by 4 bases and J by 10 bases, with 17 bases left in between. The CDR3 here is CASSPSSEGTPQHF. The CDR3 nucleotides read TGTGCCAGCAGCCCTAGCTCTGAAGGAACCCCCCAGCATTTT.

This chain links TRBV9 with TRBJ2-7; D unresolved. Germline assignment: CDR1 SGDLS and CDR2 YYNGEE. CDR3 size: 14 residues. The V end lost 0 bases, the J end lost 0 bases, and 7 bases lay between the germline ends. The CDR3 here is CASSVGRNSYEQYF. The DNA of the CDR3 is TGTGCCAGCAGCGTAGGCAGGAACTCCTACGAGCAGTACTTC.

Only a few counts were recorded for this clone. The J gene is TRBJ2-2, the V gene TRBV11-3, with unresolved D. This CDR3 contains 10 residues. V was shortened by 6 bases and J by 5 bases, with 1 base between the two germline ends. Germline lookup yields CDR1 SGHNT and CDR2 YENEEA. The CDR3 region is CASRTGELFF. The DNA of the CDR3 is TGTGCCAGCAGGACCGGGGAGCTGTTTTTT.